This is a list of T cell receptor beta chains from one sample in a study of T cell changes during pregnancy in multiple sclerosis. Libraries were prepared by immunoSEQ multiplex PCR; TCRdb keeps only in-frame clonotypes and omits some of them. The repertoire consists of under 55,000 clones, with around 90% occurring once and the leading ten covering approximately 0.4%. Sequenced material: CD4+ T cells from peripheral blood mononuclear cells, taken before pregnancy. Receptors originate from a female donor with multiple sclerosis, enrolled in a pregnancy study. Each CDR3 is given with its conserved first and last residue.

TRBJ1-2 12 TRBV27 CASRTGGYGYTF
TRBJ2-7 16 TRBV19 CASSIDRDRESYEQYF
TRBJ2-5 14 TRBV7-2 CASSLSGLGETQYF
TRBJ2-7 15 TRBV4-1 CASSQQGQGVYEQYF
TRBJ2-7 14 TRBV28 CASRPWADSYEQYF
TRBJ2-2 14 TRBV5-4 CASSPEANTGELFF
TRBJ2-1 13 TRBV10-3 CATDSGRYNEQFF
TRBJ1-1 16 TRBV14 CASSRTLGQGITEAFF
TRBJ1-1 15 TRBV27 CASSSLGTGVNEAFF
TRBJ2-2 16 TRBV7-2 CASSYNRVSDTGELFF
TRBJ1-4 17 TRBV27 CASSPPGGLATNEKLFF
TRBJ2-7 15 TRBV7-9 CASSSGTSGSFEQYF
TRBJ2-1 17 TRBV9 CASSVVGGGTGLNEQFF
TRBJ2-3 16 TRBV27 CASSFRSVLATDTQYF
TRBJ2-3 13 TRBV30 CAWMTGGPDTQYF
TRBJ2-7 17 TRBV4-3 CASSQDLGLAGIYEQYF
TRBJ2-1 12 TRBV6-5 CASSRSGTEQFF
TRBJ2-7 14 TRBV5-1 CASSPASGSSEQYF
TRBJ2-7 18 TRBV5-1 CASSREGTGQGFLREQYF
TRBJ2-1 15 TRBV7-9 CASSLAAGKNHEQFF
TRBJ2-1 15 TRBV29-1 CSVASEGGRSGEQFF
TRBJ2-5 16 TRBV4-1 CASSQTTGTRNRAQYF
TRBJ2-7 16 TRBV7-3 CASSFRVGGATYEQYF
TRBJ1-2 18 TRBV4-2 CASSQDRSSPTGKYGYTF
TRBJ2-7 15 TRBV6-8 CASSSEDRGDYEQYF
TRBJ1-2 13 TRBV5-1 CASSPGGGYGYTF
TRBJ2-2 16 TRBV19 CASSITGVSGTGELFF
TRBJ2-1 19 TRBV15 CATSRDPSGAKSSYNEQFF
TRBJ1-2 13 TRBV5-1 CASSPGQGYGYTF
TRBJ2-7 15 TRBV6-6 CASSYASGPTYEQYF
TRBJ2-3 14 TRBV2 CASTETRVTDTQYF
TRBJ2-3 15 TRBV18 CASSPAQASTDTQYF
TRBJ2-7 17 TRBV5-1 CASSFKEREKRAYEQYF
TRBJ2-1 16 TRBV7-2 CASSPTTGGLDNEQFF
TRBJ1-2 13 TRBV7-8 CASSRGQVYGYTF
TRBJ2-3 17 TRBV7-2 CASSFLPTSGRSDTQYF
TRBJ1-2 13 TRBV19 CASSVNRANGYTF
TRBJ1-1 15 TRBV19 CASSMWQGPNTEAFF